This entry lists 30 T cell receptor beta chains sequenced from one sample in a study of PD-1 and CTLA-4 blockade in melanoma. Clones were sequenced by immunoSEQ multiplex PCR, and TCRdb holds only the in-frame ones, with some missing. The table lists 10,000 or so clones, 82% of them singletons. Sequenced material: CD8+ T cells from peripheral blood, taken from a patient given anti-PD-1 treatment. The receptors derive from a human donor with melanoma.

This chain joins TRBV7-2 and TRBJ2-7, with unresolved D. CDR1 and CDR2 from the germline V gene are SGHTA and FQGNSA. The V and J ends lost 1 base and 2 bases respectively, with 6 bases between them. CDR3 size: 13 residues. For the CDR3, the DNA is TGTGCCAGCAGCTTAGACAACACCTACGAGCAGTACTTC. Amino acids: CASSLDNTYEQYF.

The J gene is TRBJ1-2, the V gene TRBV2; no clear D. The CDR3 length is 13 residues. Deletions cut 5 bases from V and 6 bases from J, with 13 bases between. Germline-derived CDR1 and CDR2 are SNHLY and FYNNEI. CDR3 nucleotide sequence: TGTGCCAGCAGTTATGGATCATCGGATGGCTACACCTTC. This codes for CASSYGSSDGYTF.

The genes are TRBV2 and TRBJ1-1; 9 bases match TRBD1. The germline V gene has CDR1 SNHLY and CDR2 FYNNEI. This CDR3 region has 16 residues. V was clipped by 2 bases and J by 2 bases; unmatched bases: 6. DNA for the CDR3: TGTGCCAGCAGTGAATCAACAGGGGGCGGTAACACTGAAGCTTTCTTT. It translates to CASSESTGGGNTEAFF.

The chain has TRBV27 and TRBJ2-7; tentatively, D is TRBD1 (6 bases). Germline lookup yields CDR1 MNHEY and CDR2 SMNVEV (reference sequence). Trimming removed 3 bases from V and 2 bases from J, with 11 bases in between. The CDR3 runs 14 residues. The CDR3 loop reads CASSLATGPYEQYF. For the CDR3, the DNA is TGTGCCAGCAGTTTGGCGACAGGCCCCTACGAGCAGTACTTC.

The rearrangement uses TRBV5-6 and TRBJ1-1, with no clear D. This CDR3 is built from 14 residues. Trimming shortened V by 1 base and J by 4 bases, and 11 bases separated the two germline ends. Per germline, CDR1 SGHDT and CDR2 YYEEEE. The CDR3, as DNA: TGTGCCAGCAGCTTGAAAAGGGCGGCCACTGAAGCTTTCTTT. Its translation is CASSLKRAATEAFF.

V and J are TRBV9 and TRBJ2-1; 7 bases are a match to TRBD2. The CDR3 covers 13 residues. J was trimmed by 1 base and V by 6 bases; bases with no gene match: 1. Germline CDR1 reads SGDLS; CDR2 reads YYNGEE. The CDR3 nucleotides read TGTGCCAGCACCGGGGGGTCCTACAATGAGCAGTTCTTC. Protein: CASTGGSYNEQFF.

The chain carries TRBV7-9 and TRBJ2-2; D possibly corresponds to TRBD2 (6 bases). CDR1 is SEHNR and CDR2 is FQNEAQ in the germline V gene (reference sequence). The germline V and J ends were trimmed by 6 bases and 4 bases, with 18 bases remaining between them. The CDR3 totals 16 residues. In DNA form, the CDR3 reads TGTGCCAGCAGTCGCGTAGGCGGGGAACCCACCGGGGAGCTGTTTTTT. It yields the protein CASSRVGGEPTGELFF.

This clone ranks as medium-sized. J is TRBJ2-7 and V is TRBV7-9; no clear D. The germline gives CDR1 SEHNR, CDR2 FQNEAQ (reference sequence). Trimming left V 1 base short and J 3 bases short, with 7 bases between. This CDR3 spans 13 amino acids. CDR3 loop: CASSLGAGYEQYF. CDR3 nucleotide sequence: TGTGCCAGCAGCTTAGGAGCCGGCTACGAGCAGTACTTC. The full variable domain, completed using reference TRBV7-9 and TRBJ2-7, is DTGVSQNPRHKITKRGQNVTFRCDPISEHNRLYWYRQTLGQGPEFLTYFQNEAQLEKSRLLSDRFSAERPKGSFSTLEIQRTEQGDSAMYLCASSLGAGYEQYFGPGTRLTVT.

V gene TRBV7-8 combines with J gene TRBJ2-1; the D is unclear. V was trimmed by 1 base and J by 0 bases, leaving 13 bases between them. The germline gives CDR1 SGHVS, CDR2 FQNEAQ. There are 17 residues in the CDR3. The CDR3 region is CASSLVGTISSYNEQFF. In nucleotides, the CDR3 is TGTGCCAGCAGCTTAGTCGGCACTATCAGCTCCTACAATGAGCAGTTCTTC. The full variable domain, its missing parts supplied by reference TRBV7-8 and TRBJ2-1, is GAGVSQSPRYKVAKRGQDVALRCDPISGHVSLFWYQQALGQGPEFLTYFQNEAQLDKSGLPSDRFFAERPEGSVSTLKIQRTQQEDSAVYLCASSLVGTISSYNEQFFGPGTRLTVL.

The chain combines TRBV6-5 with TRBJ1-2, with D hard to call. V lost 2 bases and J lost 4, with 5 bases in between. Germline CDR1 MNHEY, CDR2 SVGAGI. This CDR3 comprises 12 residues. In DNA form, the CDR3 reads TGTGCCAGCAGTTACGGGAGCTATGGCTACACCTTC. Translated, it gives CASSYGSYGYTF.

The rearrangement links TRBV12-3 or TRBV12-4 to TRBJ1-3; D gene uncertain. Trimming took 9 bases from V and 3 from J, leaving 6 bases between them. The CDR3 sequence is 11 residues long. As DNA, the CDR3 is TGTGCCAGTGAATATGGAAACACCATATATTTT. Translating it yields CASEYGNTIYF.

The gene calls are TRBV11-2 and TRBJ2-7, with D unclear. Trimming stripped 1 base from V and 7 bases from J, with 5 bases between. From germline, CDR1 is SGHAT and CDR2 FQNNGV. The length of the CDR3 is 11 residues. The DNA of the CDR3 is TGTGCCAGCAGCTTAGGATCGGAGCAGTACTTC. Its translation is CASSLGSEQYF.

The rearrangement uses TRBV30 and TRBJ2-1; 9 bases fit TRBD2. Germline-derived CDR1 and CDR2 are GTSNPN and SVGIG (reference sequence). After removal of 0 bases from V and 10 bases from J, the junction contained 7 bases not matched to a gene. The CDR3 contains 14 residues. The CDR3 reads CAWSVGSGSDEQFF. CDR3 bases: TGTGCCTGGAGTGTAGGTAGCGGGAGTGACGAGCAGTTCTTC.

The rearrangement joins TRBV6-5 to TRBJ1-2; D is ambiguous. Germline values: CDR1 MNHEY, CDR2 SVGAGI. V dropped 6 bases and J dropped 3 bases, with 17 bases sitting between them. The CDR3 is 15 residues long. The CDR3 DNA is TGTGCCAGCAGCCTACTGAGGACGGGATACTATGGCTACACCTTC. It encodes CASSLLRTGYYGYTF.

Only a few counts were recorded for this clone. This chain uses TRBV5-1 with TRBJ2-7; 8 positions agree with TRBD2. The V gene's germline CDR1 is SGHRS and CDR2 YFSETQ. This CDR3 comprises 15 residues. V shed 4 bases, J shed 0 bases, and the junction held 6 bases outside the gene matches. CDR3 region: CASSLGTRSSYEQYF. CDR3 coding DNA: TGCGCCAGCAGCCTTGGGACTAGGAGCTCCTACGAGCAGTACTTC.

The chain links TRBV21-1 to TRBJ1-5. TRBV21-1 is deemed a pseudogene. The CDR3 contains 17 residues. The CDR3 sequence: CASSTTFEGASNQPQHF. CDR3 coding DNA: TGTGCCAGCAGCACCACCTTTGAGGGAGCGAGCAATCAGCCCCAGCATTTT.

This clone was counted only a few times. The chain links TRBV5-4 to TRBJ2-7; unclear D gene. This CDR3 is built from 13 residues. V was shortened by 4 bases and J by 1 base, with 9 bases between the two germline ends. CDR1 is SGHNT and CDR2 is YYREEE in the germline V gene (reference sequence). The CDR3 region has the DNA TGTGCCAGCAGCCGACCAAGTTCCTACGAGCAGTACTTC. Protein: CASSRPSSYEQYF.

The V and J genes are TRBV4-1 and TRBJ2-3; 7 positions match TRBD2. CDR3 length: 15 amino acids. Germline CDR1 reads MGHRA; CDR2 reads YSYEKL. Trimming cost V 5 bases and J 5 bases; bases outside gene matches: 10. The CDR3 coding sequence is TGCGCCAGCAGCTTTGGAGGGGAGGGTGGAGATACGCAGTATTTT. It codes for CASSFGGEGGDTQYF.

The chain has TRBV5-4 and TRBJ2-7, with D perhaps TRBD1 or TRBD2 (5 bases each). CDR1 is SGHNT and CDR2 is YYREEE in the germline V gene (reference sequence). The CDR3 loop spans 16 amino acids. V was trimmed by 3 bases and J by 2 bases, leaving 18 bases between them. CDR3 protein: CASSSGSGQGPYEQYF. The CDR3 nucleotides are TGTGCCAGCAGCTCTGGGAGTGGGCAGGGACCCTACGAGCAGTACTTC.

V and J are TRBV7-8 and TRBJ2-1; no reliable D call. The CDR3 is made up of 14 amino acids. V lost 2 bases, J lost 2 bases, and 7 bases lay in between. Germline assignment: CDR1 SGHVS and CDR2 FQNEAQ. CDR3: CASSLFTAYNEQFF. The CDR3 nucleotides are TGTGCCAGCAGCTTATTTACCGCCTACAATGAGCAGTTCTTC.

This chain uses TRBV30 with TRBJ2-1, with D tentatively TRBD1 or TRBD2 (5 bases each). Germline values: CDR1 GTSNPN, CDR2 SVGIG (reference sequence). Trimming took off 4 bases at V and 2 bases at J, with 12 bases between the two ends. CDR3 length: 14 amino acids. The CDR3 nucleotides are TGTGCCTGGACCTCGAGGGGCACCTACAATGAGCAGTTCTTC. This sequence encodes CAWTSRGTYNEQFF.

CDR3 nucleotides: TGTGCCAGCAGACAAACAGGGGACTATGGCTACACCTTC. The encoded protein is CASRQTGDYGYTF. The chain couples TRBV3-1 (or the pseudogene TRBV3-2) to TRBJ1-2; 7 nucleotides agree with TRBD1. The germline V gene encodes CDR1 LGHDT and CDR2 YNNKEL (reference sequence). The ends lost 6 bases at V and 3 bases at J; junction bases unmatched: 4. The CDR3 has 13 residues.

The genes are TRBV19 and TRBJ2-7; the D call may be TRBD1 or TRBD2 (5 bases each). Germline CDR1 is LNHDA and CDR2 is SQIVND (reference sequence). CDR3 length equals 15 residues. Trimming took 3 bases from V and 6 from J, leaving 18 bases between them. Written as DNA, the CDR3 is TGTGCCAGTAGTATTGGGGACGGGACCTGGGGCGAGCAGTACTTC. Its translation is CASSIGDGTWGEQYF.

This sequence joins TRBV6-4 and TRBJ2-1, with 9 bases matching TRBD2. CDR1 is MRHNA, CDR2 SNTAGT, per germline. This CDR3 region has 15 residues. V shed 0 bases and J 3 bases; nucleotides not matched to a gene: 0. CDR3 region: CASSDSSGSYNEQFF. DNA for the CDR3: TGTGCCAGCAGTGACTCTAGCGGGAGCTACAATGAGCAGTTCTTC.

V is TRBV7-8 and J is TRBJ2-7; 10 nucleotides match TRBD1. The germline V gene encodes CDR1 SGHVS and CDR2 FQNEAQ. V was pared by 1 base and J by 6 bases, with 3 bases of the junction left unmatched. This CDR3 region has 14 residues. The CDR3 nucleotides read TGTGCCAGCAGCTTAGGGACAGGGGGTACCGAGCAGTACTTC. This gives the protein CASSLGTGGTEQYF.

This rearrangement joins TRBV19 to TRBJ2-7, with D tentatively TRBD2 (6 bases). CDR3 length: 12 residues. CDR1 and CDR2 (germline): LNHDA, SQIVND (reference sequence). The V end lost 8 bases, the J end lost 3 bases, and 11 bases lay between the germline ends. CDR3 DNA sequence: TGTGCCAGTGGAGGAGGGTACTACGAGCAGTACTTC. Encoded protein: CASGGGYYEQYF.

This chain connects TRBV4-1 to TRBJ2-1; no clear D gene. Germline V gene data show CDR1 as MGHRA and CDR2 as YSYEKL. With 1 base removed from V and 2 bases from J, the gap between germline ends came to 6 bases. CDR3 size: 14 residues. The CDR3 coding sequence is TGCGCCAGCAGCCAAGGGCAAACCTACAATGAGCAGTTCTTC. It yields the protein CASSQGQTYNEQFF.

The J gene is TRBJ2-5, the V gene TRBV9; D remains unclear. CDR1 is SGDLS, CDR2 YYNGEE, per germline. V lost 3 bases, J lost 2 bases, and 11 bases lay in between. CDR3 length equals 14 residues. The CDR3 DNA reads TGTGCCAGCAGCGCCCCAGACCCGCAAGAGACCCAGTACTTC. It translates to CASSAPDPQETQYF.

The rearrangement joins TRBV18 to TRBJ2-7; a weak D match, TRBD2 (5 bases). The ends were cut back, 0 bases at V and 0 bases at J, with 18 bases in the middle. This CDR3 is 18 amino acids long. Germline V CDR1 and CDR2: KGHSH, LQKENI. This CDR3 is CASSPPSGKIQNSYEQYF. CDR3 bases: TGTGCCAGCTCACCACCATCGGGGAAGATTCAGAACTCCTACGAGCAGTACTTC. Together with reference TRBV18 and TRBJ2-7, the CDR3 gives the full variable domain: NAGVMQNPRHLVRRRGQEARLRCSPMKGHSHVYWYRQLPEEGLKFMVYLQKENIIDESGMPKERFSAEFPKEGPSILRIQQVVRGDSAAYFCASSPPSGKIQNSYEQYFGPGTRLTVT.

Here the CDR3 reads CASSWGQGLDEQFF. The CDR3 DNA sequence: TGTGCCAGCAGCTGGGGACAGGGGTTAGATGAGCAGTTCTTC. This rearrangement joins TRBV3-1 (or the pseudogene TRBV3-2) to TRBJ2-1; 10 bases match TRBD1. With V trimmed by 5 bases and J by 8 bases, 6 bases remained unmatched. The germline V gene has CDR1 LGHDT and CDR2 YNNKEL (reference sequence). The CDR3 sequence is 14 residues long.